The 11 T cell receptor beta chains reported below all come from one sample, sequenced in a study of blood T cell repertoires in COVID-19. Generated by immunoSEQ multiplex PCR, the TCRdb table keeps only in-frame clones and is missing some. The table has under 250,000 clones, over 70% seen once. The sequenced material came from PBMCs or T cells enriched from blood (not recorded which). The receptors were gathered from a woman aged 40-49 years who had been exposed to COVID-19.

This chain joins TRBV11-3 and TRBJ1-1, with 7 nucleotides matching TRBD1. Germline V gene sequence: CDR1 SGHNT, CDR2 YENEEA. J gave up 3 bases and V 6 bases, and 10 bases lay outside the gene matches. The CDR3 is 15 amino acids. The CDR3 sequence: CASSGKGAKDTEAFF. CDR3 nucleotide sequence: TGTGCCAGCAGTGGAAAGGGGGCGAAGGACACTGAAGCTTTCTTT.

The chain couples TRBV11-3 to TRBJ2-1, with D perhaps matching TRBD2 (6 bases). The CDR3 runs to 13 residues. Germline lookup yields CDR1 SGHNT and CDR2 YENEEA. Trimming took off 1 base at V and 9 bases at J, with 10 bases between the two ends. This CDR3 is CASSLVMRGEQFF. The CDR3 DNA reads as TGTGCCAGCAGCTTAGTTATGCGGGGTGAGCAGTTCTTC.

This clone came up a few times. V is TRBV2 and J is TRBJ2-7; 7 nucleotides agree with TRBD1. This CDR3 comprises 14 residues. V lost 6 bases and J lost 0; bases outside the gene matches: 5. Looked up from germline, CDR1 is SNHLY and CDR2 is FYNNEI. CDR3 bases: TGTGCCAGCAGGAGCCGACAGGGCTCCTACGAGCAGTACTTC. The encoded protein is CASRSRQGSYEQYF.

The rearrangement links TRBV11-1 to TRBJ2-5, with 7 bases lining up with TRBD1. The germline V gene has CDR1 SGHAT and CDR2 FQDESV (reference sequence). The CDR3 extends over 14 amino acids. The ends lost 5 bases at V and 3 bases at J; junction bases unmatched: 6. The CDR3 reads CASSLGTAKETQYF. The CDR3 region has the DNA TGTGCCAGCAGCCTTGGGACAGCGAAAGAGACCCAGTACTTC.

The CDR3 sequence is CASSLVGQGYETQYF. The DNA for the CDR3 is TGTGCCAGCAGCTTAGTTGGACAGGGGTATGAGACCCAGTACTTC. V is TRBV7-9 and J is TRBJ2-5, with 9 nucleotides matching TRBD1. Trimming at V came to 1 base and at J to 5 bases, leaving 5 bases not matched to a gene. This CDR3 is built from 15 residues. The germline V gene has CDR1 SEHNR and CDR2 FQNEAQ (reference sequence).

The chain employs TRBV7-2 and TRBJ1-2; 10 bases line up with TRBD1. Germline values: CDR1 SGHTA, CDR2 FQGNSA. The junction had 4 bases not matched to a gene; V was cut back by 5 bases and J by 7 bases. The CDR3 contains 13 residues. The CDR3 region is CASSPRTGGGYTF. Written as DNA, the CDR3 is TGTGCCAGCAGCCCTCGGACAGGGGGTGGCTACACCTTC.

This chain uses TRBV30 with TRBJ1-5; TRBD1 aligns across 7 bases. V shed 5 bases and J 1 base; nucleotides not matched to a gene: 2. The CDR3 is 13 residues long. Germline V gene sequence: CDR1 GTSNPN, CDR2 SVGIG (reference sequence). The CDR3 DNA is TGTGCCTGGGGGGACAGCAGCAATCAGCCCCAGCATTTT. Translation: CAWGDSSNQPQHF.

This chain uses TRBV19 with TRBJ2-7, with D possibly matching TRBD1 (6 bases). In germline, CDR1 is LNHDA, CDR2 SQIVND (reference sequence). CDR3 length equals 16 residues. Trimming removed 4 bases at V and 5 bases at J, with 21 bases between. The CDR3 reads CASSTPGTSGVDEQYF. As DNA, the CDR3 is TGTGCCAGTAGTACCCCCGGGACATCGGGTGTCGACGAGCAGTACTTC.

The chain combines TRBV5-6 with TRBJ1-5; D is unclear. CDR3 size: 13 residues. The V gene lost 1 base and the J gene lost 12 bases, with 14 bases spanning the gap. CDR1 and CDR2 from the germline V gene are SGHDT and YYEEEE. DNA for the CDR3: TGTGCCAGCAGCTTGAGTCCTGGGAGATTCCAGCATTTT. Protein: CASSLSPGRFQHF.

The genes are TRBV27 and TRBJ2-1, with 7 bases that match TRBD2. Per germline, CDR1 MNHEY and CDR2 SMNVEV (reference sequence). The CDR3 consists of 18 residues. After removal of 2 bases from V and 0 bases from J, the junction contained 10 bases not matched to a gene. CDR3: CASSLAPGLVDSYNEQFF. The CDR3 DNA reads as TGTGCCAGCAGTTTAGCCCCTGGACTAGTTGACTCCTACAATGAGCAGTTCTTC.

V is TRBV6-1 and J is TRBJ2-3, with TRBD1 identical over 9 bases. Germline values: CDR1 MNHNS, CDR2 SASEGT. J lost 4 bases, V lost 3 bases, and 5 bases had no gene match. This CDR3 contains 15 residues. The CDR3: CASSDGDREADTQYF. CDR3 bases: TGTGCCAGCAGTGATGGGGACAGGGAGGCAGATACGCAGTATTTT.